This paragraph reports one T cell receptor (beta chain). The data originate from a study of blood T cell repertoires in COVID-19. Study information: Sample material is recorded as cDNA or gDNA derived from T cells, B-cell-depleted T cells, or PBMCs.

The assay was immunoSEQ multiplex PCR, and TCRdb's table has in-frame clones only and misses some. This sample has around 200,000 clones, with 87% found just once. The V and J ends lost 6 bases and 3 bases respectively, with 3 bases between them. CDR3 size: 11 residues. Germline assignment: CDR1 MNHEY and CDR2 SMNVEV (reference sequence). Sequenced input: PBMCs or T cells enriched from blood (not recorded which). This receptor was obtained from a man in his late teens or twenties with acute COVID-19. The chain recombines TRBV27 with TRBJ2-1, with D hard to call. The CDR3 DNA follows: TGTGCCAGCAGCCTCTACAATGAGCAGTTCTTC. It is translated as CASSLYNEQFF.